The 29 T cell receptor beta chains below all came from one sample that was sequenced in a study of T cell repertoires in cytomegalovirus infection. One entry per CDR3 protein results from TCRdb running MiXCR on the reads. The repertoire holds roughly 800,000 distinct CDR3 sequences, with almost 30% as singletons. Their antigens remain unidentified. The material sequenced was cultured CD8+ T cells from PBMCs, taken from culture after CMV antigen stimulation. These TCRs come from a human donor in good health (CMV status not recorded). Some clones in this sample may be carry-over from other donors' samples.

The CDR3 nucleotides read TGTGCCAGCAGTCCACCGACAGGCATCGCCGGGGAGCTGTTTTTT. This codes for CASSPPTGIAGELFF. This sequence joins TRBV27 and TRBJ2-2; TRBD1 might be the D (6 bases). CDR3 size: 15 residues. In germline, CDR1 is MNHEY, CDR2 SMNVEV (reference sequence). The ends were cut back, 5 bases at V and 6 bases at J, with 16 bases in the middle.

This chain joins TRBV13 and TRBJ2-6; possible D gene TRBD1, 5 bases. Germline CDR1 PRHDT, CDR2 FYEKMQ (reference sequence). The length of the CDR3 is 16 residues. V was pared by 4 bases and J by 2 bases, with 12 bases between. For the CDR3, the DNA is TGTGCCAGCAGCTCAAGACAGATAACTGGGGCCAACGTCCTGACTTTC. Translated: CASSSRQITGANVLTF.

The V call is TRBV12-5, the J call TRBJ2-5; D is perhaps TRBD2 (6 bases). V lost 4 bases and J lost 3, with 12 bases in between. The CDR3 runs 14 residues. In germline, CDR1 is LGHNT, CDR2 FRNRAP. The CDR3 loop reads CASGSRAGKETQYF. CDR3 sequence (DNA): TGTGCTAGTGGTTCCAGGGCGGGAAAAGAGACCCAGTACTTC. The variable domain in full, with the rest retrieved from reference TRBV12-5 and TRBJ2-5, is DARVTQTPRHKVTEMGQEVTMRCQPILGHNTVFWYRQTMMQGLELLAYFRNRAPLDDSGMPKDRFSAEMPDATLATLKIQPSEPRDSAVYFCASGSRAGKETQYFGPGTRLLVL.

This chain connects TRBV12-3 or TRBV12-4 to TRBJ2-1, with TRBD1 matching 12 bases. The CDR3 covers 13 residues. The junction had 7 bases not matched to a gene; V was cut back by 3 bases and J by 16 bases. CDR3 nucleotide sequence: TGTGCCAGCAGTTTGCCCCTCGGGACAGGGGGCTTCTTC. Amino acid sequence: CASSLPLGTGGFF.

The chain combines TRBV4-1 with TRBJ1-1; TRBD1 might be the D (6 bases). The CDR3 totals 14 residues. From germline, CDR1 is MGHRA and CDR2 YSYEKL. The germline V and J ends were trimmed by 2 bases and 3 bases, with 10 bases remaining between them. The CDR3 loop is CASSQRTAYTEAFF. CDR3 bases: TGCGCCAGCAGCCAAAGGACAGCCTACACTGAAGCTTTCTTT.

The chain links TRBV25-1 to TRBJ1-5, with a tentative D call TRBD1 (6 bases). Germline CDR1 is MGHDK and CDR2 is SYGVNS. V lost 3 bases to trimming and J lost 5 bases, with 11 bases between them. CDR3 length equals 14 residues. CDR3 in amino acids: CASSEVYRDQPQHF. CDR3 bases: TGTGCCAGCAGTGAGGTATACAGGGATCAGCCCCAGCATTTT.

The gene calls are TRBV5-5 and TRBJ1-1, with 8 positions matching TRBD1. The trim removed 4 bases at V and 4 bases at J, leaving 9 bases unmatched. There are 15 residues in the CDR3. Germline lookup yields CDR1 SGHKS and CDR2 YYEKEE (reference sequence). CDR3 sequence reads: CASSAPDRAVTEAFF. The CDR3 region has the DNA TGTGCCAGCAGCGCCCCGGACAGGGCGGTCACTGAAGCTTTCTTT.

This clonotype has only a few counts. The chain carries TRBV6-5 and TRBJ2-5, with TRBD1 as a possible D gene (6 bases). V was cut by 5 bases and J by 2 bases, with 12 bases left in between. Germline CDR1 is MNHEY and CDR2 is SVGAGI. The CDR3 spans 14 residues. DNA of the CDR3: TGTGCCAGCAGTCACGGACAGATTCAAGAGACCCAGTACTTC. Its protein is CASSHGQIQETQYF.

This clonotype was detected only a few times. The J gene is TRBJ1-3, the V gene TRBV29-1; no clear D gene. The CDR3 is 10 residues long. V was trimmed by 7 bases and J by 4 bases, leaving 5 bases between them. CDR1 is SQVTM and CDR2 is ANQGSEA in the germline V gene. CDR3: CSAIGNTIYF. The CDR3 coding sequence is TGCAGCGCGATCGGAAACACCATATATTTT.

V is TRBV9 and J is TRBJ2-3; 8 nucleotides line up with TRBD1. CDR1 SGDLS and CDR2 YYNGEE come from the germline V gene. The trim removed 4 bases at V and 3 bases at J, leaving 7 bases unmatched. The CDR3 has 15 amino acids. This CDR3 is CASSPEGQGTDTQYF. The CDR3 DNA is TGTGCCAGCAGCCCCGAAGGACAGGGAACAGATACGCAGTATTTT.

J is TRBJ1-6 and V is TRBV2; D not resolved. The V end was cut by 6 bases, the J end by 10 bases, with 16 bases between. Looked up from germline, CDR1 is SNHLY and CDR2 is FYNNEI. This CDR3 region has 14 residues. CDR3 in DNA: TGTGCCAGCAGCTCCAGCCGGCGTGGGTCACCCCTCCACTTT. The encoded protein is CASSSSRRGSPLHF.

The V gene is TRBV27, the J gene TRBJ1-2; the D gene is possibly TRBD1 (5 bases). The CDR3 consists of 12 residues. V gave up 6 bases and J gave up 6 bases, with 11 bases separating them. Germline CDR1 and CDR2: MNHEY and SMNVEV (reference sequence). For the CDR3, the DNA is TGTGCCAGCAGGGGCAGGGTCCATGGCTACACCTTC. It is translated as CASRGRVHGYTF.

The chain uses TRBV25-1 and TRBJ2-3; tentative D call: TRBD2 (5 bases). Germline V gene sequence: CDR1 MGHDK, CDR2 SYGVNS. The ends were cut back, 7 bases at V and 5 bases at J, with 7 bases in the middle. The CDR3 totals 11 residues. The CDR3 DNA reads TGTGCCAGCAAACGGGGAGATACGCAGTATTTT. The encoded protein is CASKRGDTQYF.

This clonotype was seen a single time. The DNA for the CDR3 is TGTGCCAGCAGCCCCGGGACAGGGGGCCTCGAGCAGTACTTC. This sequence encodes CASSPGTGGLEQYF. This chain uses TRBV3-1 with TRBJ2-7; 12 nucleotides align to TRBD1. CDR3 length: 14 amino acids. Germline loops: CDR1 LGHDT, CDR2 YNNKEL (reference sequence). V shed 4 bases, J shed 6 bases, and the junction held 4 bases outside the gene matches.

The chain uses TRBV27 and TRBJ1-5, with D tentatively TRBD1 (5 bases). Deletions cut 0 bases from V and 6 bases from J, with 12 bases between. The CDR3 is 15 amino acids. From germline, CDR1 is MNHEY and CDR2 SMNVEV (reference sequence). The CDR3 sequence: CASSLSGGGSQPQHF. Here the CDR3 DNA reads TGTGCCAGCAGTTTATCGGGGGGAGGAAGTCAGCCCCAGCATTTT.

This clonotype was recorded at least ten times. The chain couples TRBV7-6 to TRBJ2-1; D gene ambiguous. Deletions cut 0 bases from V and 8 bases from J, with 17 bases between. The CDR3 has 16 residues. Germline values: CDR1 SGHVS, CDR2 FNYEAQ. CDR3 nucleotide sequence: TGTGCCAGCAGCTTAGCGCATGGAACAGCCCAAGATGAGCAGTTCTTC. Protein product: CASSLAHGTAQDEQFF.

This clonotype was seen a few times. V gene TRBV12-3 or TRBV12-4 combines with J gene TRBJ1-1; D is uncertain. This CDR3 spans 14 amino acids. The V and J ends lost 5 bases and 2 bases respectively, with 12 bases between them. In DNA, the CDR3 is TGTGCCAGCAGTGGAGGGAGTTTCAACACTGAAGCTTTCTTT. Amino acid sequence: CASSGGSFNTEAFF.

The chain recombines TRBV5-4 with TRBJ2-6, with D possibly called TRBD1 or TRBD2 (5 bases each). CDR3 length equals 13 residues. Trimming took off 10 bases at V and 0 bases at J, with 8 bases between the two ends. Germline lookup yields CDR1 SGHNT and CDR2 YYREEE (reference sequence). The CDR3 DNA reads as TGTGCCGAGGGGAGCTCTGGGGCCAACGTCCTGACTTTC. Translation gives CAEGSSGANVLTF.

This clonotype was seen repeatedly, ten times or more. The CDR3 protein is CASSSGGSNYNEQFF. The CDR3 DNA follows: TGTGCCAGCAGCTCCGGAGGCAGCAACTACAATGAGCAGTTCTTC. This chain uses TRBV7-8 with TRBJ2-1; tentative D call: TRBD2 (5 bases). Germline-derived CDR1 and CDR2 are SGHVS and FQNEAQ. Deletions cut 4 bases from V and 3 bases from J, with 13 bases between. The CDR3 is 15 residues long.

This clonotype was observed at least ten times. The rearrangement links TRBV12-5 to TRBJ1-1; a weak D match, TRBD1 (6 bases). Germline lookup yields CDR1 LGHNT and CDR2 FRNRAP. The V and J ends lost 3 bases and 5 bases respectively, with 16 bases between them. This CDR3 has 15 amino acids. In DNA form, the CDR3 reads TGTGCTAGTGGTTTCCAAGGCCAGGGGAAGACTGAAGCTTTCTTT. Translating it yields CASGFQGQGKTEAFF.

Written as DNA, the CDR3 is TGTGCCAGATGGACGGCCTATAGCAATCAGCCCCAGCATTTT. Amino acids: CARWTAYSNQPQHF. The V gene is TRBV27, the J gene TRBJ1-5; no firm D call. Germline CDR1 is MNHEY and CDR2 is SMNVEV (reference sequence). Trimming left V 9 bases short and J 0 bases short, with 12 bases between. CDR3 length: 14 residues.

The J gene is TRBJ2-5, the V gene TRBV27; D unresolved. The germline V gene has CDR1 MNHEY and CDR2 SMNVEV (reference sequence). V was trimmed by 5 bases and J by 5 bases, leaving 15 bases between them. The CDR3 spans 14 residues. The CDR3 is CASSPTSPRETQYF. The CDR3 DNA reads TGTGCCAGCAGTCCTACAAGTCCGCGGGAGACCCAGTACTTC.

The rearrangement uses TRBV5-1 and TRBJ1-1, with a weak D call TRBD1 (6 bases). Looked up from germline, CDR1 is SGHRS and CDR2 is YFSETQ. The V end lost 4 bases, the J end lost 3 bases, and 13 bases lay between the germline ends. The CDR3 is 14 residues long. The CDR3 spells CASSGWWGHTEAFF. The CDR3 DNA reads as TGCGCCAGCAGCGGATGGTGGGGGCACACTGAAGCTTTCTTT.

The chain uses TRBV7-6 and TRBJ2-5; D gene unclear. Germline V gene lookup returns CDR1 SGHVS and CDR2 FNYEAQ. V was trimmed by 5 bases and J by 5 bases, leaving 12 bases between them. The CDR3 runs 13 residues. The CDR3 DNA reads TGTGCCAGCAGCCCCTACCGACGGGAGACCCAGTACTTC. As protein: CASSPYRRETQYF.

This clonotype was seen more than once but under ten times. The chain carries TRBV7-2 and TRBJ2-7; D not certain. CDR1 SGHTA and CDR2 FQGNSA come from the germline V gene. This CDR3 is 14 amino acids long. V lost 1 base and J lost 3, with 10 bases in between. The DNA of the CDR3 is TGTGCCAGCAGCTTAGTAGGGATTAACTACGAGCAGTACTTC. Translated: CASSLVGINYEQYF. The entire variable domain, with the rest obtained from reference TRBV7-2 and TRBJ2-7, is as follows: GAGVSQSPSNKVTEKGKDVELRCDPISGHTALYWYRQSLGQGLEFLIYFQGNSAPDKSGLPSDRFSAERTGGSVSTLTIQRTQQEDSAVYLCASSLVGINYEQYFGPGTRLTVT.

This clonotype was observed a handful of times. The chain uses TRBV6-5 and TRBJ2-3, with TRBD2 matching 13 bases. CDR1 is MNHEY, CDR2 SVGAGI, per germline. Trimming at V came to 1 base and at J to 1 base, leaving 2 bases not matched to a gene. This CDR3 region has 17 residues. The CDR3 loop is CASSYYGTSGGTDTQYF. In DNA form, the CDR3 reads TGTGCCAGCAGTTACTACGGGACTAGCGGGGGCACAGATACGCAGTATTTT.

As DNA, the CDR3 is TGTGCCACCAGCAGAGATCCAGGAGGGGAGCAGCCCCAGCATTTT. Encoded protein: CATSRDPGGEQPQHF. J is TRBJ1-5 and V is TRBV15, with a tentative D call TRBD1 (5 bases). This CDR3 contains 15 residues. V gave up 0 bases and J gave up 7 bases, with 13 bases separating them. The V gene's germline CDR1 is LNHNV and CDR2 YYDKDF (reference sequence).

This clonotype has only a few counts. The gene calls are TRBV29-1 and TRBJ1-1; D might be TRBD1 (6 bases). The V and J ends lost 5 bases and 4 bases respectively, with 14 bases between them. The CDR3 runs 13 residues. Germline loops: CDR1 SQVTM, CDR2 ANQGSEA. The CDR3, as DNA: TGCAGCGTTCCCCTGGGGGGGGCCACTGAAGCTTTCTTT. Translated: CSVPLGGATEAFF.

As concerns this clonotype: One end of the junction does not line up with germline, which may come from a read error. J is TRBJ1-1 and V is TRBV4-1; D is unclear. Looked up from germline, CDR1 is MGHRA and CDR2 is YSYEKL. The CDR3 is made up of 13 amino acids. DNA of the CDR3: TGTGCCAGCAGCCGAGATCGGGCTGATGAAGCTTTCTTT. Translation gives CASSRDRADEAFF.